The rows below give T cell receptor beta chains drawn from one sample of a study of T cell changes during pregnancy in multiple sclerosis. Generated by immunoSEQ multiplex PCR, the TCRdb table keeps only in-frame clones and is missing some. The sample lists 75,000 to 95,000 clones; 89% were seen once. The specimen comprised peripheral blood, sampled in the first trimester of pregnancy. The source is a female donor in good health, enrolled as a control in a pregnancy study. The CDR3 runs from the conserved cysteine through the conserved F or W. D genes are given only for firm matches. Part of the rows lack a size; the others show once, few, many or a class for expanded clones.

CASSPGTNEKLFF	TGTGCCAGCAGCCCCGGGACTAATGAAAAACTGTTTTTT	TRBJ1-4	.	TRBV6-1	.
CASSYSQDNQPQHF	TGTGCCAGCAGTTACTCGCAGGACAATCAGCCCCAGCATTTT	TRBJ1-5	.	TRBV6-5	.
CASSVVGGPNTEAFF	TGTGCCAGCAGCGTAGTAGGGGGCCCGAACACTGAAGCTTTCTTT	TRBJ1-1	TRBD1	TRBV9	.
CASSPLAQGGRGYTF	TGTGCCAGCAGCCCCCTTGCACAGGGGGGAAGAGGCTACACCTTC	TRBJ1-2	TRBD1	TRBV5-5	.
CASSEPGGEQYF	TGCGCCAGCAGTGAACCAGGGGGCGAGCAGTACTTC	TRBJ2-7	TRBD1	TRBV10-1	once
CASSQVMGAPGETQYF	TGTGCCAGCAGCCAAGTTATGGGGGCTCCCGGAGAGACCCAGTACTTC	TRBJ2-5	.	TRBV14	.
CASSYSPGGTEAFF	TGTGCCAGCAGTTACTCCCCAGGGGGCACTGAAGCTTTCTTT	TRBJ1-1	TRBD1	TRBV6-5	.
CASSGQVSNTEAFF	TGCGCCAGCAGCGGACAGGTATCGAACACTGAAGCTTTCTTT	TRBJ1-1	TRBD1	TRBV5-1	.
CASSLRVNYGYTF	TGTGCCAGCAGCTTACGAGTAAACTATGGCTACACCTTC	TRBJ1-2	.	TRBV7-9	.
CASSTHLTGQPHTEAFF	TGTGCCAGCAGCACCCACCTAACGGGACAGCCCCACACTGAAGCTTTCTTT	TRBJ1-1	TRBD1	TRBV28	.
CASSLHSPGAGANVLTF	TGCGCCAGCAGCTTACACTCCCCCGGGGCTGGGGCCAACGTCCTGACTTTC	TRBJ2-6	.	TRBV5-1	.
CASSLTLNTEAFF	TGTGCCAGCAGCTTGACACTGAACACTGAAGCTTTCTTT	TRBJ1-1	.	TRBV7-2	.
CASRRDRTNSPLHF	TGTGCCAGCAGACGGGACAGGACGAATTCACCCCTCCACTTT	TRBJ1-6	TRBD1	TRBV2	.
CASKRQDPYEAFF	TGTGCCAGTAAACGACAGGACCCGTATGAAGCTTTCTTT	TRBJ1-1	.	TRBV19	.
CASSLRAGDETQYF	TGCGCCAGCAGCTTGAGGGCGGGGGATGAGACCCAGTACTTC	TRBJ2-5	TRBD2	TRBV5-1	.
CASSLAAGFQETQYF	TGTGCCAGCAGCTTGGCCGCGGGGTTTCAAGAGACCCAGTACTTC	TRBJ2-5	.	TRBV5-4	.
CASSLEGAYNEQFF	TGTGCCAGCAGCTTAGAAGGAGCCTACAATGAGCAGTTCTTC	TRBJ2-1	.	TRBV7-2	.
CASSITGGDTEAFF	TGTGCCAGTAGTATAACAGGGGGGGACACTGAAGCTTTCTTT	TRBJ1-1	TRBD1	TRBV19	.
CASSIQVDQPQHF	TGTGCCAGTAGTATCCAGGTCGATCAGCCCCAGCATTTT	TRBJ1-5	.	TRBV19	.
CASSLVLAGSTDTQYF	TGTGCCAGCAGCTTGGTGCTAGCGGGGAGCACAGATACGCAGTATTTT	TRBJ2-3	TRBD2	TRBV5-5	.
CASSLPSRQGARAFF	TGTGCCAGCAGCTTACCTAGTAGGCAGGGCGCCCGGGCTTTCTTT	TRBJ1-1	.	TRBV7-2	.
CASSDYGRGYNSPLHF	TGTGCCAGCAGTGACTATGGCAGGGGCTATAATTCACCCCTCCACTTT	TRBJ1-6	.	TRBV6-1	.
CASSLETGNQPQHF	TGTGCCAGCAGCTTAGAGACAGGGAATCAGCCCCAGCATTTT	TRBJ1-5	TRBD1	TRBV7-9	.
CAWARDRDTEQYF	TGTGCCTGGGCGAGGGACAGGGATACAGAGCAGTACTTC	TRBJ2-7	TRBD1	TRBV30	.
CASSGGQGAYGYTF	TGTGCCAGCAGTGGGGGACAGGGGGCATATGGCTACACCTTC	TRBJ1-2	TRBD1	TRBV6-5	.
CASSQDWGQGAGNYGYTF	TGCGCCAGCAGCCAAGATTGGGGACAGGGGGCCGGGAACTATGGCTACACCTTC	TRBJ1-2	TRBD1	TRBV4-3	.
CASSAGTGGSASNQPQHF	TGTGCCAGCAGTGCCGGGACAGGGGGCTCAGCGAGCAATCAGCCCCAGCATTTT	TRBJ1-5	TRBD1	TRBV28	.
CASSPNKGRGETQYF	TGTGCCAGCTCACCAAACAAGGGCCGGGGAGAGACCCAGTACTTC	TRBJ2-5	.	TRBV18	once
CASSLVGARNTEAFF	TGTGCCAGCAGCTTGGTGGGGGCGCGGAACACTGAAGCTTTCTTT	TRBJ1-1	.	TRBV5-4	.
CASSESRTGQETQYF	TGCGCCAGCAGTGAAAGCAGGACAGGACAAGAGACCCAGTACTTC	TRBJ2-5	TRBD1	TRBV10-1	.
CASRGLAGGQETQYF	TGTGCCAGCAGGGGACTAGCGGGGGGTCAAGAGACCCAGTACTTC	TRBJ2-5	TRBD2	TRBV6-5	few
CATRTGGNTEAFF	TGTGCCACCCGGACAGGGGGGAACACTGAAGCTTTCTTT	TRBJ1-1	TRBD1	TRBV15	.
CASRKPGTSGRTGELFF	TGTGCCAGCAGAAAACCCGGGACTAGCGGGAGAACCGGGGAGCTGTTTTTT	TRBJ2-2	TRBD2	TRBV7-2	.
CASSPRTGQETQYF	TGTGCCAGCTCACCCCGGACAGGACAAGAGACCCAGTACTTC	TRBJ2-5	TRBD1	TRBV18	.
CASSPSGTSVSDTQYF	TGCGCCAGCAGCCCTTCCGGGACTAGTGTTTCAGATACGCAGTATTTT	TRBJ2-3	TRBD2	TRBV5-1	.
CASSNSGTGGIYGYTF	TGTGCCAGCTCCAACTCCGGGACAGGGGGTATCTATGGCTACACCTTC	TRBJ1-2	TRBD1	TRBV18	once
CASSPQTSGRTNYEQYF	TGTGCCAGCAGCCCCCAGACTAGCGGGAGGACCAACTACGAGCAGTACTTC	TRBJ2-7	TRBD2	TRBV5-6	.
CASSLASVGANVLTF	TGCGCCAGCAGCTTAGCTTCCGTGGGGGCCAACGTCCTGACTTTC	TRBJ2-6	.	TRBV5-1	once
CASSLQTGMAEKLFF	TGTGCCAGCAGCTTACAGACAGGGATGGCGGAAAAACTGTTTTTT	TRBJ1-4	TRBD1	TRBV7-2	.
CATSREETGFLSGAFF	TGTGCCACCAGCAGAGAGGAGACAGGGTTTTTATCGGGAGCTTTCTTT	TRBJ1-1	TRBD1	TRBV15	once
CASIETSRDNEQFF	TGTGCCAGCATCGAGACTAGCCGGGACAATGAGCAGTTCTTC	TRBJ2-1	TRBD2	TRBV6-6	.
CASRQGDLSGNTIYF	TGTGCCAGCAGACAGGGGGATCTCTCTGGAAACACCATATATTTT	TRBJ1-3	TRBD1	TRBV9	.